These T cell receptor beta chains were read from a single sample in a study of T cells in Graves' hyperthyroidism and ophthalmopathy. TCRdb reanalysed the multiplex PCR reads using MiXCR and keeps one entry per CDR3 protein. Seen here are around 700,000 distinct CDR3 sequences, over 15% observed once, and the top ten hold over 15%. Sequenced material: blood. The receptors come from a woman between 45 and 60 years old with Graves' hyperthyroidism that later progressed to Graves' ophthalmopathy. CDR3s include the opening cysteine and the closing phenylalanine or tryptophan. Each record gives: V gene, D gene, J gene, clone size, CDR3 protein, CDR3 DNA. D genes are given only for firm matches. Clone size, where shown, is once, few, many, or a class for clones that have expanded.

v_call: TRBV30
d_call: NA
j_call: TRBJ1-2
clone_size: many
cdr3_aa: CAWSPGAYGYTF
cdr3_nt: TGTGCCTGGAGTCCCGGGGCCTATGGCTACACCTTC

v_call: TRBV20-1
d_call: TRBD2
j_call: TRBJ2-2
clone_size: NA
cdr3_aa: CSARERPGGRTGELFF
cdr3_nt: TGCAGTGCTAGAGAGCGGCCGGGGGGGCGGACCGGGGAGCTGTTTTTT

v_call: TRBV5-1
d_call: TRBD1
j_call: TRBJ1-1
clone_size: NA
cdr3_aa: CASSWTGAGNTEAFF
cdr3_nt: TGCGCCAGCAGCTGGACAGGGGCAGGAAACACTGAAGCTTTCTTT

v_call: TRBV5-6
d_call: NA
j_call: TRBJ1-2
clone_size: NA
cdr3_aa: CASSLDWGASNYGYTF
cdr3_nt: TGTGCCAGCAGCTTGGATTGGGGGGCGTCTAACTATGGCTACACCTTC

v_call: TRBV7-8
d_call: NA
j_call: TRBJ2-3
clone_size: many
cdr3_aa: CASSSGQRTDTQYF
cdr3_nt: TGTGCCAGCAGCTCCGGACAACGCACAGATACGCAGTATTTT

v_call: TRBV29-1
d_call: NA
j_call: TRBJ2-3
clone_size: NA
cdr3_aa: CSVEEPTDTQCF
cdr3_nt: TGCAGCGTTGAGGAGCCCACAGATACGCAGTGTTTT

v_call: TRBV7-9
d_call: TRBD1
j_call: TRBJ1-5
clone_size: few
cdr3_aa: CASSLDATGRPQHF
cdr3_nt: TGTGCCAGCAGCTTAGACGCGACAGGGAGGCCCCAGCATTTT

v_call: TRBV29-1
d_call: TRBD1
j_call: TRBJ1-2
clone_size: few
cdr3_aa: CSGGTGYYGGYTF
cdr3_nt: TGCAGCGGCGGGACAGGGTATTACGGTGGCTACACCTTC

v_call: TRBV11-2
d_call: NA
j_call: TRBJ2-7
clone_size: many
cdr3_aa: CASSRNSYEQYF
cdr3_nt: TGTGCCAGCAGCCGCAACTCCTACGAGCAGTACTTC

v_call: TRBV9
d_call: NA
j_call: TRBJ1-3
clone_size: NA
cdr3_aa: CASSKDSQTSGNTIYF
cdr3_nt: TGTGCCAGCAGCAAGGACAGTCAGACCTCTGGAAACACCATATATTTT

v_call: TRBV3-1
d_call: TRBD1
j_call: TRBJ1-1
clone_size: many
cdr3_aa: CASSPTDRPLAMKHSEAFF
cdr3_nt: TGTGCCAGCAGCCCGACGGACAGGCCCCTCGCGATGAAACACAGTGAAGCTTTCTTT

v_call: TRBV6-5
d_call: NA
j_call: TRBJ2-7
clone_size: many
cdr3_aa: CASSYSGTGSYEQYF
cdr3_nt: TGTGCCAGCAGTTACTCAGGGACCGGCTCCTACGAGCAGTACTTC

v_call: TRBV25-1
d_call: NA
j_call: TRBJ1-1
clone_size: few
cdr3_aa: CASSEEGLTGLEYTEAFF
cdr3_nt: TGTGCCAGCAGTGAAGAGGGCCTAACAGGGCTGGAGTACACTGAAGCTTTCTTT

v_call: TRBV20-1
d_call: NA
j_call: TRBJ2-7
clone_size: many
cdr3_aa: CSATGTGYEQYF
cdr3_nt: TGCAGTGCTACGGGAACCGGCTACGAGCAGTACTTC

v_call: TRBV20-1
d_call: NA
j_call: TRBJ2-5
clone_size: NA
cdr3_aa: CSGLVQETQYF
cdr3_nt: TGCAGTGGCCTGGTCCAAGAGACCCAGTACTTC

v_call: TRBV7-9
d_call: NA
j_call: TRBJ1-5
clone_size: many
cdr3_aa: CASSLGGWGNQPQHF
cdr3_nt: TGTGCCAGCAGCTTGGGGGGTTGGGGCAATCAGCCCCAGCATTTT

v_call: TRBV20-1
d_call: NA
j_call: TRBJ1-5
clone_size: many
cdr3_aa: CSARDPGRTNQPQHF
cdr3_nt: TGCAGTGCTAGAGACCCCGGGCGGACCAATCAGCCCCAGCATTTT

v_call: TRBV29-1
d_call: NA
j_call: TRBJ2-3
clone_size: NA
cdr3_aa: CSVDRTPDTQYF
cdr3_nt: TGCAGCGTGGATAGGACTCCAGATACGCAGTATTTT

v_call: TRBV7-9
d_call: NA
j_call: TRBJ2-3
clone_size: few
cdr3_aa: CASSSRRDTQYF
cdr3_nt: TGTGCCAGCAGCTCCCGCCGGGATACGCAGTATTTT

v_call: TRBV6-5
d_call: NA
j_call: TRBJ2-6
clone_size: NA
cdr3_aa: CASSYDGGQSSGANVLTF
cdr3_nt: TGTGCCAGCAGTTACGACGGAGGACAGAGCTCTGGGGCCAACGTCCTGACTTTC

v_call: TRBV7-8
d_call: NA
j_call: TRBJ1-5
clone_size: few
cdr3_aa: CASSSRQVNQPQHF
cdr3_nt: TGTGCCAGCAGCTCCAGACAGGTTAATCAGCCCCAGCATTTT

v_call: TRBV20-1
d_call: TRBD1
j_call: TRBJ2-2
clone_size: many
cdr3_aa: CSARDPTGGSGELFF
cdr3_nt: TGCAGTGCTAGAGATCCCACAGGGGGGTCCGGGGAGCTGTTTTTT

v_call: TRBV29-1
d_call: NA
j_call: TRBJ1-1
clone_size: few
cdr3_aa: CSGADGEAFF
cdr3_nt: TGCAGCGGTGCGGACGGTGAAGCTTTCTTT

v_call: TRBV7-6
d_call: TRBD2
j_call: TRBJ2-1
clone_size: NA
cdr3_aa: CASSLALRGGNEQFF
cdr3_nt: TGTGCCAGCAGCTTAGCGCTCCGGGGGGGCAATGAGCAGTTCTTC

v_call: TRBV30
d_call: NA
j_call: TRBJ1-6
clone_size: NA
cdr3_aa: CACNSPLHF
cdr3_nt: TGTGCCTGTAATTCACCCCTCCACTTT

v_call: TRBV7-8
d_call: NA
j_call: TRBJ1-2
clone_size: NA
cdr3_aa: CASSLEVSPNYGYTF
cdr3_nt: TGTGCCAGCAGCTTAGAGGTTTCCCCTAACTATGGCTACACCTTC

v_call: TRBV5-5
d_call: NA
j_call: TRBJ1-6
clone_size: NA
cdr3_aa: CASSLVWSSSSYNSPLHF
cdr3_nt: TGTGCCAGCAGCTTGGTGTGGTCGTCAAGCTCCTATAATTCACCCCTCCACTTT

v_call: TRBV2
d_call: NA
j_call: TRBJ1-1
clone_size: few
cdr3_aa: CASNLGLNTEAFF
cdr3_nt: TGTGCCAGCAATCTAGGGTTAAACACTGAAGCTTTCTTT

v_call: TRBV13
d_call: NA
j_call: TRBJ1-1
clone_size: few
cdr3_aa: CASSYTGTRGSEAFF
cdr3_nt: TGTGCCAGCAGCTACACCGGGACCAGGGGAAGTGAAGCTTTCTTT